The TCR beta chain under discussion was sequenced for a study of response to subunit inactivated influenza vaccine. Points from the study as a whole: Authors suggested seasonal influenza vaccinations each recruit few new T cells.

Per the germline V gene, CDR1 is SGHRS and CDR2 is YFSETQ. The V end lost 0 bases, the J end lost 4 bases, and 13 bases lay between the germline ends. The CDR3 is made up of 15 amino acids. This clonotype occurred a few times. The antigen remains unidentified. MiXCR, run by TCRdb on the RT-PCR reads, gives a single entry per CDR3 protein. The table includes hundreds of thousands of distinct CDR3 sequences, 12% to 15% detected once. V is TRBV5-1 and J is TRBJ1-2; unclear D gene. This TCR was recovered from a middle-aged man who received an inactivated influenza vaccine. The input for sequencing was PBMCs from blood, taken approximately 15 days before vaccination. The CDR3 spells CASSLDSSSGYGYTF. CDR3 DNA sequence: TGCGCCAGCAGCTTGGACAGTTCAAGTGGCTATGGCTACACCTTC.